These 9 T cell receptor beta chains originate from one sample sequenced in a study of T cell clonotyping in hematopoietic cell transplantation. Assay: immunoSEQ multiplex PCR; the TCRdb copy retains only in-frame clones and omits some. The sample yields more than 10,000 clones, approximately 92% seen once. Sequenced material: peripheral blood mononuclear cells. These receptors all stem from a man aged 25 to 40 in good health. Some clones in this sample may be carry-over from other donors' samples.

The V and J genes are TRBV19 and TRBJ1-5; 9 positions agree with TRBD1. Trimming took 6 bases from V and 0 from J; bases not matched to a gene: 9. This CDR3 has 17 amino acids. CDR1 is LNHDA and CDR2 is SQIVND in the germline V gene (reference sequence). The CDR3 protein is CASRSGDRVYSNQPQHF. In DNA form, the CDR3 reads TGTGCCAGTAGGAGTGGGGACAGGGTTTATAGCAATCAGCCCCAGCATTTT. Full variable domain (remainder filled in from reference TRBV19 and TRBJ1-5): DGGITQSPKYLFRKEGQNVTLSCEQNLNHDAMYWYRQDPGQGLRLIYYSQIVNDFQKGDIAEGYSVSREKKESFPLTVTSAQKNPTAFYLCASRSGDRVYSNQPQHFGDGTRLSIL.

The gene calls are TRBV5-6 and TRBJ2-5; D gene uncertain. This CDR3 contains 16 residues. Germline V gives CDR1 SGHDT, CDR2 YYEEEE. The V and J ends lost 4 bases and 4 bases respectively, with 20 bases between them. CDR3 in DNA: TGTGCCAGCAGCCTCTCTGATTGGCCGAACGTAGAGACCCAGTACTTC. Translating gives CASSLSDWPNVETQYF.

This clone has only a few counts. The chain is built from TRBV10-3 and TRBJ1-1; D might be TRBD1 (6 bases). V was pared by 6 bases and J by 1 base, with 12 bases between. This CDR3 contains 14 residues. Germline V gives CDR1 ENHRY, CDR2 SYGVKD. CDR3 in amino acids: CAISRQVKNTEAFF. Written as DNA, the CDR3 is TGTGCCATCAGCAGACAGGTGAAGAACACTGAAGCTTTCTTT.

The rearrangement joins TRBV6-6 to TRBJ2-7; perhaps TRBD2 as D (5 bases). The V gene's germline CDR1 is MNHNY and CDR2 SVGAGI (reference sequence). The CDR3 covers 15 residues. Trimming took 5 bases from V and 2 from J, leaving 16 bases between them. For the CDR3, the DNA is TGTGCCAGCAGTCCGTCGGGCCTAGCCCCCTACGAGCAGTACTTC. It encodes CASSPSGLAPYEQYF.

This chain connects TRBV5-6 to TRBJ2-4, with D hard to call. This CDR3 is 13 amino acids long. Trimming shortened V by 9 bases and J by 3 bases, and 13 bases separated the two germline ends. Germline lookup yields CDR1 SGHDT and CDR2 YYEEEE. CDR3 sequence reads: CATEDGVKNIQYF. In nucleotides, the CDR3 is TGTGCCACCGAAGACGGAGTCAAAAACATTCAGTACTTC.

The chain recombines TRBV4-1 with TRBJ1-2; D not resolved. The CDR3 is made up of 14 amino acids. Germline V gene sequence: CDR1 MGHRA, CDR2 YSYEKL. V lost 0 bases, J lost 2 bases, and 7 bases lay in between. The CDR3 sequence is CASSQEIGNYGYTF. The DNA for the CDR3 is TGCGCCAGCAGCCAAGAAATAGGCAACTATGGCTACACCTTC.

The chain combines TRBV13 with TRBJ1-2, with TRBD1 identical over 8 bases. Germline values: CDR1 PRHDT, CDR2 FYEKMQ (reference sequence). This CDR3 comprises 16 residues. V gave up 4 bases and J gave up 8 bases; unmatched junction bases: 15. As DNA, the CDR3 is TGTGCCAGCAGCTCGCCACCTTTGACAGGGGAGTACGGCTACACCTTC. This codes for CASSSPPLTGEYGYTF.

This clone was detected only once. Germline and junction disagree at one end, which may indicate a read error. V is TRBV30 and J is TRBJ1-1; D unclear. The CDR3 consists of 10 residues. The germline V gene encodes CDR1 GTSNPN and CDR2 SVGIG (reference sequence). The chain's CDR3 is CAWSPADAFF. The CDR3 DNA follows: TGTGCCTGGAGCCCGGCTGATGCTTTCTTT. The whole variable domain, filled in from reference TRBV30 and TRBJ1-1, reads SQTIHQWPATLVQPVGSPLSLECTVEGTSNPNLYWYRQAAGRGLQLLFYSVGIGQISSEVPQNLSASRPQDRQFILSSKKLLLSDSGFYLCAWSPADAFFGQGTRLTVV.

The V and J genes are TRBV5-1 and TRBJ1-2; the match to TRBD1 covers 8 bases. The CDR3 covers 15 residues. Germline V gene data show CDR1 as SGHRS and CDR2 as YFSETQ. V shed 0 bases and J 4 bases; nucleotides not matched to a gene: 5. The CDR3 region is CASSLGDRRAYGYTF. The DNA of the CDR3 is TGCGCCAGCAGCTTGGGGGACAGGAGGGCCTATGGCTACACCTTC.